The 21 T cell receptor beta chains below were found in one sample sequenced in a study of Siglec-9 on CD8 T cells in melanoma. Some clones are missing from TCRdb's copy, which holds only in-frame ones; the method was immunoSEQ multiplex PCR. The sample contains some 37,000 clones, approximately 84% of which appear only once. Sequencing was performed on Siglec-9- CD8+ T cells sorted from blood. Receptor source: a human donor in good health.

This chain uses TRBV7-8 with TRBJ2-1; 8 bases agree with TRBD1. CDR3 length: 18 residues. V gave up 5 bases and J gave up 2 bases; unmatched junction bases: 14. CDR1 SGHVS and CDR2 FQNEAQ come from the germline V gene. CDR3 DNA sequence: TGTGCCAGCAGCCCACAGATTCAGGGGGCGAAAGCCTACAATGAGCAGTTCTTC. This sequence encodes CASSPQIQGAKAYNEQFF.

The chain carries TRBV19 and TRBJ2-3; D could derive from TRBD1 or TRBD2 (7 bases each). The germline CDR1 and CDR2 sequences are LNHDA and SQIVND (reference sequence). Trimming took 10 bases from V and 2 from J, leaving 16 bases between them. The CDR3 runs 14 residues. CDR3 loop: CATGGDGYTDTQYF. CDR3 sequence (DNA): TGTGCCACAGGGGGGGACGGCTACACAGATACGCAGTATTTT.

The rearrangement joins TRBV2 to TRBJ1-2, with a tentative D call TRBD1 (6 bases). The CDR3 contains 17 residues. In germline, CDR1 is SNHLY, CDR2 FYNNEI. Trimming removed 4 bases from V and 0 bases from J, with 18 bases in between. The CDR3 DNA follows: TGTGCCAGCAGTGGGACAGAGCCTCCAGATCCTAACTATGGCTACACCTTC. Translating it yields CASSGTEPPDPNYGYTF. Full variable domain (remainder filled in from reference TRBV2 and TRBJ1-2): EPEVTQTPSHQVTQMGQEVILRCVPISNHLYFYWYRQILGQKVEFLVSFYNNEISEKSEIFDDQFSVERPDGSNFTLKIRSTKLEDSAMYFCASSGTEPPDPNYGYTFGSGTRLTVV.

This clone occurred a few times. The chain links TRBV15 to TRBJ1-1; no firm D call. This CDR3 has 13 residues. Trimming stripped 5 bases from V and 5 bases from J, with 12 bases between. Germline values: CDR1 LNHNV, CDR2 YYDKDF (reference sequence). CDR3 sequence reads: CATSLAQPTEAFF. In DNA form, the CDR3 reads TGTGCCACCAGCTTAGCTCAACCGACTGAAGCTTTCTTT.

This clone was recorded only once. J is TRBJ2-7 and V is TRBV6-5; 8 bases match TRBD2. J gave up 4 bases and V 6 bases, and 8 bases lay outside the gene matches. The CDR3 loop spans 14 amino acids. Per the germline V gene, CDR1 is MNHEY and CDR2 is SVGAGI. The DNA for the CDR3 is TGTGCCAGCAGACCGGGACTAGTTGGTTACGAGCAGTACTTC. This gives the protein CASRPGLVGYEQYF.

The rearrangement links TRBV4-1 to TRBJ2-3, with D unclear. The CDR3 is 13 residues long. The V and J ends lost 0 bases and 3 bases respectively, with 4 bases between them. Germline assignment: CDR1 MGHRA and CDR2 YSYEKL. This chain's CDR3 is CASSQDPTDTQYF. In nucleotides, the CDR3 is TGCGCCAGCAGCCAAGACCCGACAGATACGCAGTATTTT.

This clone was detected only a few times. J is TRBJ1-1 and V is TRBV6-5; D is ambiguous. V lost 0 bases and J lost 4, with 9 bases in between. The CDR3 totals 14 residues. Germline CDR1 MNHEY, CDR2 SVGAGI. CDR3 in DNA: TGTGCCAGCAGTTACTCGATTTACGTCACTGAAGCTTTCTTT. This codes for CASSYSIYVTEAFF.

This clone appeared once. The genes are TRBV19 and TRBJ2-5; TRBD1 matches 7 bases. CDR3 size: 12 residues. After removal of 8 bases from V and 2 bases from J, the junction contained 2 bases not matched to a gene. From germline, CDR1 is LNHDA and CDR2 SQIVND (reference sequence). The CDR3 region has the DNA TGTGCCAGTGGGGACAGTCAAGAGACCCAGTACTTC. The encoded protein is CASGDSQETQYF.

This chain connects TRBV27 to TRBJ2-7; 8 bases agree with TRBD1. CDR1 and CDR2 (germline): MNHEY, SMNVEV (reference sequence). J gave up 1 base and V 4 bases, and 3 bases lay outside the gene matches. The CDR3 consists of 14 residues. In DNA, the CDR3 is TGTGCCAGCAGTTCGTGGACAGGGTCCTACGAGCAGTACTTC. Translation gives CASSSWTGSYEQYF.

The V and J genes are TRBV5-4 and TRBJ2-2; perhaps D is TRBD1 or TRBD2 (6 bases each). The CDR3 consists of 17 residues. Germline assignment: CDR1 SGHNT and CDR2 YYREEE (reference sequence). V lost 9 bases and J lost 3, with 24 bases in between. The CDR3 DNA is TGTGCCACCAACCCCACCCCGGGGGCGCTTGACACCGGGGAGCTGTTTTTT. Residues: CATNPTPGALDTGELFF.

The CDR3 DNA reads TGTGCCAGCAGCTCGGGTACCGGGACAGGGATAGGCACCGGGGAGCTGTTTTTT. Amino acids: CASSSGTGTGIGTGELFF. The rearrangement joins TRBV7-9 to TRBJ2-2, with TRBD1 identical over 9 bases. The CDR3 loop spans 18 amino acids. The V and J ends lost 4 bases and 4 bases, in that order; junction bases with no gene match: 13. The V gene's germline CDR1 is SEHNR and CDR2 FQNEAQ (reference sequence). The whole variable domain, filled in from reference TRBV7-9 and TRBJ2-2, reads DTGVSQNPRHKITKRGQNVTFRCDPISEHNRLYWYRQTLGQGPEFLTYFQNEAQLEKSRLLSDRFSAERPKGSFSTLEIQRTEQGDSAMYLCASSSGTGTGIGTGELFFGEGSRLTVL.

The sample holds one count of this clone. This chain links TRBV6-1 with TRBJ2-7; 13 bases line up with TRBD2. The V segment lost 8 bases and the J segment 5 bases; nucleotides outside the gene matches: 3. Germline CDR1 MNHNS, CDR2 SASEGT. CDR3 length: 13 residues. The CDR3 DNA reads TGTGCCAGCTCGGGACTAGCGGGGAACGAGCAGTACTTC. Amino acids: CASSGLAGNEQYF.

CDR3: CASSEQGRGYTF. DNA for the CDR3: TGTGCCAGCAGCGAACAGGGAAGGGGCTACACCTTC. The chain recombines TRBV7-9 with TRBJ1-2, with D tentatively TRBD1 (6 bases). V was clipped by 5 bases and J by 8 bases, with 12 bases between them. The CDR3 runs 12 residues. The V gene's germline CDR1 is SEHNR and CDR2 FQNEAQ (reference sequence).

The table lists this clone with a few counts. The chain links TRBV4-1 to TRBJ2-7; the D gene could be TRBD1 or TRBD2 (5 bases each). Between the trimmed V and J ends, which lost 0 bases and 8 bases, there was a span of 14 bases. The CDR3 runs to 14 residues. Germline V gene lookup returns CDR1 MGHRA and CDR2 YSYEKL. The CDR3 coding sequence is TGCGCCAGCAGCCAAGATCGAGGGGTGGCAAAGCAGTACTTC. Its translation is CASSQDRGVAKQYF.

The genes are TRBV19 and TRBJ2-7; D ambiguous. V was pared by 5 bases and J by 0 bases, with 11 bases between. Looked up from germline, CDR1 is LNHDA and CDR2 is SQIVND (reference sequence). This CDR3 contains 14 residues. The CDR3 sequence is CASSFRWSSYEQYF. The CDR3 bases are TGTGCCAGTAGTTTTCGTTGGAGCTCCTACGAGCAGTACTTC. Supplemented by reference TRBV19 and TRBJ2-7, the full variable domain reads DGGITQSPKYLFRKEGQNVTLSCEQNLNHDAMYWYRQDPGQGLRLIYYSQIVNDFQKGDIAEGYSVSREKKESFPLTVTSAQKNPTAFYLCASSFRWSSYEQYFGPGTRLTVT.

This chain joins TRBV7-6 and TRBJ1-1; D gene unclear. This CDR3 region has 15 residues. CDR1 is SGHVS and CDR2 is FNYEAQ in the germline V gene. V lost 5 bases and J lost 0, with 13 bases in between. Here the CDR3 reads CASSHRLALNTEAFF. CDR3 nucleotides: TGTGCCAGCAGCCATAGGTTGGCCCTGAACACTGAAGCTTTCTTT.

V and J are TRBV6-1 and TRBJ2-7, with D perhaps matching TRBD2 (6 bases). Trimming removed 1 base from V and 0 bases from J, with 10 bases in between. Germline lookup yields CDR1 MNHNS and CDR2 SASEGT. This CDR3 is built from 15 residues. The chain's CDR3 is CASSEEEGSSYEQYF. CDR3 in DNA: TGTGCCAGCAGTGAAGAGGAGGGGAGCTCCTACGAGCAGTACTTC.

Concerning this clone itself: Mismatch with germline at one junction end may stem from a read error. The V gene is TRBV29-1, the J gene TRBJ2-7; the D is unclear. From germline, CDR1 is SQVTM and CDR2 ANQGSEA. The CDR3 contains 12 residues. CDR3 in DNA: TGCAGCGCTGAAGTCCCTGGGTACGAGCAGTACTTC. This translates into CSAEVPGYEQYF.

The chain uses TRBV27 and TRBJ2-7; 10 bases align to TRBD1. The ends lost 8 bases at V and 5 bases at J; junction bases unmatched: 3. CDR1 MNHEY and CDR2 SMNVEV come from the germline V gene (reference sequence). The CDR3 has 12 amino acids. The CDR3 sequence: CASGDRGHEQYF. DNA of the CDR3: TGTGCCAGCGGCGACAGGGGGCACGAGCAGTACTTC.

A remark on this clone: Relative to the germline gene, one junction end is altered; a read error may explain this. The chain couples TRBV7-7 to TRBJ2-1; TRBD2 matches at 8 bases. The CDR3 covers 13 residues. Looked up from germline, CDR1 is SSHAT and CDR2 is FNYEAQ (reference sequence). In DNA form, the CDR3 reads TGTGCTAGCAGCTTAAGTCCTAGCGGGTCCTTGGTCTTC. Translation: CASSLSPSGSLVF.

The J gene is TRBJ1-1, the V gene TRBV7-8, with D uncertain. Trimming pared 2 bases from V and 8 bases from J, leaving 15 bases between. The length of the CDR3 is 14 residues. CDR1 and CDR2 (germline): SGHVS, FQNEAQ. CDR3 protein: CASSLTGSKQEAFF. As DNA, the CDR3 is TGTGCCAGCAGCTTAACCGGGTCCAAGCAAGAAGCTTTCTTT.